Below, one T cell receptor beta chain is given with its context. This clone was seen just once. This clone's antigen is unknown. No quality values exist for individual bases; no much larger clone is one base distant. The source of the sample is a study of blood T cell repertoires in COVID-19 (dated by TCRdb to 2020 to 2021). Regarding the research as a whole: Samples covering the acute and convalescent phases of COVID-19 were provided by collaborators in the United States, Italy and Spain. Subjects who had been exposed to COVID-19, were actively infected with it, or had recovered from it provided the deeply sampled blood TCRbeta repertoires that made up the dataset. The material from the prospective study consisted of cDNA or gDNA derived from T cells, B-cell-depleted T cells, or PBMCs. The repertoires were made available in a free public database intended to serve as a resource for research on the immune response to SARS-CoV-2. A de-identified subject ID, COVID-19 status, age in years and sex were almost always included in the sample metadata. The samples were drawn from two sources: the first 160 participants of the ongoing ImmuneRACE study, and 950 to 1,500 subjects contributed by 6 global collaborators. Where available, HLA class I and class II types were obtained from metadata supplied by the sample provider rather than from assay-based typing. The full study reports these points: Clinical and demographic metadata were provided uncurated, with the amount varying by source and participant.

The immunoSEQ Assay, a bias-controlled multiplex PCR, was used to amplify TCRbeta CDR3 regions from genomic DNA. In the paper's pipeline: Within the assay, amplification of reference gene primers was used to estimate how many nucleated cells each sample contained. To quantify the absolute abundance of each unique TCRbeta CDR3 rearrangement, sequence reads were collapsed and filtered. For each sample, productive Simpson clonality was calculated as the square root of Simpson's diversity index over productive rearrangements. What TCRdb holds here is the immuneACCESS table cut down to in-frame rearrangements. Part of the clones is not present; checked against another copy, under half of the missing clones reflect an unresolved V gene, and the others are unexplained. V and J calls and clone size are given by that table; D and trimming were obtained from the DNA. This sample gives roughly 380,000 clones in total; around nine tenths of them show up just once. The ten biggest clones cover approximately 1% of the sample.

Participants in the prospective study were enrolled through a virtual design, were aged roughly 18 to 100 years, and lived in roughly 25 United States geographic areas. To assign participants to cohorts, the prospective study relied on clinical history that participants themselves reported in a screening survey and a study questionnaire. Exposed participants had been in contact with someone with a PCR-confirmed or clinician-diagnosed COVID-19 case within 2 weeks of study entry. Each participant in the prospective study had whole blood, serum and a nasopharyngeal or oropharyngeal swab collected by mobile phlebotomists. Additional blood draws and questionnaires over a 2-month period could optionally be provided by prospective study participants. Before DNA extraction, prospective study blood samples were shipped either frozen or at room temperature. Unmatched junction bases come to 3, with V trimmed by 1 base and J by 2 bases. Measured from the cysteine to the phenylalanine, the CDR3 is 15 residues long. Only the CDR3 region is kept as DNA, spanning 45 bases read in frame from base 1. CDR1 and CDR2 are read off the germline V gene (reference sequence) as GTSNPN and SVGIG.

The TCR sequence derives from a woman aged 30 to 39 who had been exposed to COVID-19. This receptor chain uses TRBV30 and TRBJ2-3; TRBD2 fits 10 bases in the junction. Sequenced material: PBMCs or T cells enriched from blood (not recorded which). At the DNA level, the sequence is TGTGCCTGGAGTGGACTAGCGGGCGTCACAGATACGCAGTATTTT. Its amino acids are CAWSGLAGVTDTQYF.